This T cell receptor (beta chain) comes out of a study of blood T cell repertoires in COVID-19. As handled by the study authors: Amplification from reference gene primers served as the basis for estimated nucleated cell counts. Sequencing was performed with immunoSEQ multiplex PCR; in TCRdb, only in-frame clones are kept and a portion is missing. V, J and clone size derive from that table, while D and trimming were established from the DNA sequence. The repertoire consists of around 190,000 clones, with roughly 86% occurring once and the leading ten covering under 2%. CDR1 and CDR2 (germline): LGHDT, YNNKEL (reference sequence). The CDR3 sequence is 14 residues long. Trimming removed 4 bases at V and 3 bases at J, with 12 bases between.

This chain uses TRBV3-1 (or the pseudogene TRBV3-2) with TRBJ1-1, with a possible D match to TRBD1 (5 bases). The sequence came from a man between 18 and 35 years old with active or convalescent COVID-19. The sequenced sample was peripheral blood. The CDR3 reads CASSRLDRDTEAFF. The DNA for the CDR3 is TGTGCCAGCAGCCGCTTAGACAGAGACACTGAAGCTTTCTTT.